This TCR beta chain was obtained from a study of T cells in Graves' hyperthyroidism and ophthalmopathy (dated by TCRdb to the late 2010s). About the investigation overall: Peripheral blood was sampled at the time of initial diagnosis, prior to any treatment. In more than 5 Graves' hyperthyroidism patients, the study also compared T-cell repertoires from thyroid tissue with T-cell repertoires from blood. After sampling, hyperthyroidism patients received methimazole starting at 30 mg daily, and ophthalmopathy patients received high-dose intravenous methylprednisolone. According to the paper, TCR Vbeta CDR3 sequencing was carried out on 135 peripheral blood samples, which came from fewer than 50 ophthalmopathy, approximately 78 hyperthyroidism and roughly 17 progressor patients. Prospective prediction of ophthalmopathy was tested in an independent validation cohort of 18 to 20 hyperthyroidism patients and 15 to 17 patients who later progressed to ophthalmopathy. The 100 or so discovery patients were randomly split 7:3 into training and test sets. To identify distinguishing TCR V-J signatures, a discovery cohort of about 100 patients was used, comprising roughly 45 with Graves' ophthalmopathy and about 59 with stable Graves' hyperthyroidism.

Hyperthyroidism patients were newly diagnosed, with disease duration under 2 months, and aged 18 to 65 years. Any patient with an uncontrolled infection, another autoimmune disease, pregnancy or lactation was excluded. Diagnoses relied on clinical symptoms, serum thyroxine and TRAb, thyroid ultrasound and orbital computed tomography. Blood from progressor patients was drawn when they were first diagnosed with hyperthyroidism, before any ophthalmopathy symptoms appeared. PBMCs were separated from roughly 10 ml of fresh peripheral blood using Ficoll-Paque density gradient centrifugation. Progressor patients were initially diagnosed with Graves' hyperthyroidism and developed ophthalmopathy during follow-up. Total RNA was extracted using Trizol reagent, and RNA quality was assessed on an Agilent 2100 Bioanalyzer. The TCR beta CDR3 regions were amplified from RNA transcripts. The first round of RT-PCR for the TCR CDR3 was performed with the HTBI primer set and the Qiagen OneStep RT-PCR kit. A second multiplex PCR round built the libraries, followed by size selection and purification. Paired-end sequencing of the libraries was performed with 100 bp reads on an Illumina HiSeq2000. On the study's bioinformatics: Raw data were processed with SOAPnuke, discarding reads with adapters, uncalled bases, mean Phred below 15, or no exact constant-primer or identifier match. High-quality paired reads were merged using COPE v1.2.5, and each unique nucleotide sequence was defined as a clonotype. MiTCR v1.1 was used to align clonotypes to the IMGT TRBV, TRBD and TRBJ reference segments. Only V-J combinations with frequency above 0.0001, covering roughly 99% of repertoires, were analysed. The TCS score was defined as F50 (clonal expansion) divided by E x V (chaos), with BLOSUM62-based TCRdist calculated between CDR3 peptides within each V-J. Welch's t-statistics and random forest reduced fewer than 600 V-J features to roughly 13, which were used in a naive Bayes classifier (R e1071). Using fastp trimming at Q25 and MiXCR clonotype assembly, TCRdb reanalyzed the public sequencing data and kept in-frame beta chains. Under each unique CDR3 protein, matching rows form one entry showing the most common genes and DNA. V and J calls and clone size were set by TCRdb, not the authors. A total of around 700,000 distinct CDR3 sequences appear in this sample, approximately 18% of them only once. 16% of the sample is held by the ten biggest clonotypes.

What the study reported, not specific to this receptor: Blood samples also contained most of the expanded thyroid clonotypes (frequency above 0.001), which suggests that blood repertoires may reflect thyroid immune responses. A model built on a 13 V-J signature distinguished ophthalmopathy from stable hyperthyroidism, reaching around 88% sensitivity and about 81% specificity in cross-validation and 80%/75% in testing. In validation, the model predicted progression to ophthalmopathy a median of about 6.5 months before onset, with roughly 70% sensitivity and nearly 75% specificity. No statistical method was used to fix the sample size in advance, and group allocation was not hidden from the investigators.

In the case of this clonotype: Its target antigen remains unknown. No much larger clone is present one base from it, and per-base qualities are unavailable.

Reading the germline V gene gives CDR1 SGHTA and CDR2 FQGNSA. Germline trimming amounts to 5 bases on V and 8 bases on J, with 9 as the count of junction bases outside the gene matches. The CDR3 sequence holds 15 residues, the cysteine and phenylalanine included. The DNA shown is the 45-base CDR3, in frame from base 1. Material for sequencing was blood. The chain couples TRBV7-2 to TRBJ2-1, with 10 central nucleotides matching TRBD1. The sequence was collected from a woman aged 50 to 65 with Graves' hyperthyroidism that later progressed to Graves' ophthalmopathy. This receptor carries the CDR3 CASSGRDRGFDEQFF. The DNA sequence is as follows: TGTGCCAGCAGCGGAAGGGACAGGGGTTTCGATGAGCAGTTCTTC.